The rows below give T cell receptor beta chains drawn from one sample of a study of beta chain features in type 1 diabetes. The data were produced by immunoSEQ multiplex PCR, yet TCRdb's version contains in-frame clones alone and is incomplete. The sample contains over 300,000 clones, around 9.3% of which appear only once. Sequencing was carried out using central memory CD4+ T cells from blood. The receptors here all came from a man in his thirties or forties with type 1 diabetes. Each CDR3 is given with its conserved first and last residue. The D gene is left open where the match is weak. Clone size is shown for a subset of rows, as once, few, many or a class of expanded clone.

clone size: few; V gene: TRBV14; D gene: NA; J gene: TRBJ2-7; CDR3 protein: CASSQDRQRSYEQYF; CDR3 DNA: TGTGCCAGCAGCCAAGATAGACAGCGGTCCTACGAGCAGTACTTC
clone size: NA; V gene: TRBV5-6; D gene: NA; J gene: TRBJ1-1; CDR3 protein: CASSNGMIGFF; CDR3 DNA: TGTGCCAGCAGCAATGGAATGATAGGTTTCTTT
clone size: NA; V gene: TRBV10-3; D gene: TRBD1; J gene: TRBJ1-2; CDR3 protein: CAINRQGADGYTF; CDR3 DNA: TGTGCCATCAACAGACAGGGGGCCGATGGCTACACCTTC
clone size: few; V gene: TRBV5-1; D gene: TRBD2; J gene: TRBJ2-3; CDR3 protein: CASSPGGVGTDTQYF; CDR3 DNA: TGCGCCAGCAGCCCCGGGGGGGTAGGCACAGATACGCAGTATTTT
clone size: NA; V gene: TRBV9; D gene: NA; J gene: TRBJ2-2; CDR3 protein: CASSVDRGELFF; CDR3 DNA: TGTGCCAGCAGCGTAGACCGCGGGGAGCTGTTTTTT
clone size: many; V gene: TRBV5-1; D gene: NA; J gene: TRBJ2-5; CDR3 protein: CASSLTVQETQYF; CDR3 DNA: TGCGCCAGCAGCTTGACGGTGCAAGAGACCCAGTACTTC
clone size: NA; V gene: TRBV25-1; D gene: NA; J gene: TRBJ2-3; CDR3 protein: CASSDPADTQYF; CDR3 DNA: TGTGCCAGCAGTGACCCTGCAGATACGCAGTATTTT
clone size: once; V gene: TRBV7-8; D gene: NA; J gene: TRBJ1-5; CDR3 protein: CASSLEAFRPQHF; CDR3 DNA: TGTGCCAGCAGCTTAGAGGCCTTTAGGCCCCAGCATTTT
clone size: NA; V gene: TRBV7-9; D gene: TRBD1; J gene: TRBJ1-3; CDR3 protein: CASSPGQASSGNTIYF; CDR3 DNA: TGTGCCAGCAGCCCCGGACAGGCGTCCTCTGGAAACACCATATATTTT
clone size: NA; V gene: TRBV7-2; D gene: NA; J gene: TRBJ2-5; CDR3 protein: CASSSPGLPRYF; CDR3 DNA: TGTGCCAGCAGCTCCCCAGGGCTCCCCCGGTACTTC
clone size: few; V gene: TRBV6-5; D gene: NA; J gene: TRBJ1-6; CDR3 protein: CASSGEYSPLHF; CDR3 DNA: TGTGCCAGCTCGGGGGAGTATTCACCCCTCCACTTT
clone size: few; V gene: TRBV28; D gene: TRBD1; J gene: TRBJ1-2; CDR3 protein: CASSSGDRQDYGYTF; CDR3 DNA: TGTGCCAGCAGTTCGGGGGACAGACAGGACTATGGCTACACCTTC
clone size: NA; V gene: TRBV15; D gene: TRBD1; J gene: TRBJ1-5; CDR3 protein: CATSRGQGGNQPQHF; CDR3 DNA: TGTGCCACCAGCAGAGGACAGGGTGGGAATCAGCCCCAGCATTTT
clone size: NA; V gene: TRBV20-1; D gene: TRBD1; J gene: TRBJ1-2; CDR3 protein: CSTDRDYGYTF; CDR3 DNA: TGCAGTACGGACAGGGACTATGGCTACACCTTC
clone size: NA; V gene: TRBV5-4; D gene: NA; J gene: TRBJ2-5; CDR3 protein: CASSPDGTRETQYF; CDR3 DNA: TGTGCCAGCAGCCCGGACGGGACCAGGGAGACCCAGTACTTC
clone size: many; V gene: TRBV28; D gene: NA; J gene: TRBJ2-1; CDR3 protein: CASSRGGALDEQFF; CDR3 DNA: TGTGCCAGCAGTCGAGGCGGGGCCCTTGATGAGCAGTTCTTC
clone size: many; V gene: TRBV28; D gene: NA; J gene: TRBJ1-5; CDR3 protein: CASRITDQPQHF; CDR3 DNA: TGTGCCAGCAGAATCACTGACCAGCCCCAGCATTTT
clone size: NA; V gene: TRBV4-3; D gene: TRBD1; J gene: TRBJ1-6; CDR3 protein: CASSRKVGNRGSYNSPLHF; CDR3 DNA: TGCGCCAGCAGCCGCAAAGTTGGAAACAGGGGATCCTATAATTCACCCCTCCACTTT
clone size: NA; V gene: TRBV5-1; D gene: NA; J gene: TRBJ2-3; CDR3 protein: CASSGGLAGATDTQYF; CDR3 DNA: TGCGCCAGCAGCGGGGGACTGGCAGGGGCAACAGATACGCAGTATTTT
clone size: few; V gene: TRBV2; D gene: NA; J gene: TRBJ1-5; CDR3 protein: CASSEGGQESQPQHF; CDR3 DNA: TGTGCCAGCAGTGAAGGAGGGCAGGAGAGTCAGCCCCAGCATTTT
clone size: NA; V gene: TRBV10-3; D gene: NA; J gene: TRBJ2-3; CDR3 protein: CAISVTSSTDTQYF; CDR3 DNA: TGTGCCATCAGTGTAACATCTAGCACAGATACGCAGTATTTT
clone size: few; V gene: TRBV4-3; D gene: NA; J gene: TRBJ2-2; CDR3 protein: CASSQETATGELFF; CDR3 DNA: TGCGCCAGCAGCCAAGAGACAGCTACCGGGGAGCTGTTTTTT
clone size: NA; V gene: TRBV18; D gene: NA; J gene: TRBJ2-5; CDR3 protein: CASSPLEDTYQETQYF; CDR3 DNA: TGTGCCAGCTCACCACTTGAGGACACGTATCAAGAGACCCAGTACTTC
clone size: NA; V gene: TRBV6-6; D gene: TRBD1; J gene: TRBJ1-4; CDR3 protein: CASSTGQGGSEKLFF; CDR3 DNA: TGTGCCAGCAGTACCGGACAGGGGGGTAGTGAAAAACTGTTTTTT
clone size: many; V gene: TRBV10-3; D gene: NA; J gene: TRBJ2-2; CDR3 protein: CAISDAAGTGELFF; CDR3 DNA: TGTGCCATCAGTGACGCAGCAGGGACCGGGGAGCTGTTTTTT
clone size: NA; V gene: TRBV4-3; D gene: NA; J gene: TRBJ2-5; CDR3 protein: CASSQDYAGAGETQYF; CDR3 DNA: TGCGCCAGCAGCCAAGATTACGCGGGGGCGGGGGAGACCCAGTACTTC
clone size: few; V gene: TRBV29-1; D gene: TRBD1; J gene: TRBJ1-2; CDR3 protein: CSVTGTGAFGYTF; CDR3 DNA: TGCAGCGTTACCGGGACAGGGGCGTTTGGCTACACCTTC
clone size: few; V gene: TRBV9; D gene: NA; J gene: TRBJ1-1; CDR3 protein: CASSVGGGNGNTEAFF; CDR3 DNA: TGTGCCAGCAGCGTAGGGGGAGGGAATGGGAACACTGAAGCTTTCTTT
clone size: NA; V gene: TRBV18; D gene: TRBD1; J gene: TRBJ1-5; CDR3 protein: CASSSGQQNQPQHF; CDR3 DNA: TGTGCCAGCTCATCGGGACAGCAGAATCAGCCCCAGCATTTT
clone size: many; V gene: TRBV14; D gene: TRBD1; J gene: TRBJ1-3; CDR3 protein: CASRFTSGTDGNTIYF; CDR3 DNA: TGTGCCAGCAGATTTACCTCCGGGACAGATGGAAACACCATATATTTT
clone size: few; V gene: TRBV6-5; D gene: NA; J gene: TRBJ1-6; CDR3 protein: CASSYSYNSPLHF; CDR3 DNA: TGTGCCAGCAGTTACTCTTATAATTCACCCCTCCACTTT
clone size: few; V gene: TRBV6-5; D gene: NA; J gene: TRBJ1-1; CDR3 protein: CASSYLGFTREAFF; CDR3 DNA: TGTGCCAGCAGTTACCTCGGGTTTACCCGTGAAGCTTTCTTT
clone size: NA; V gene: TRBV5-1; D gene: TRBD1; J gene: TRBJ1-1; CDR3 protein: CASSPRTGADTEAFF; CDR3 DNA: TGCGCCAGCAGCCCTCGGACAGGGGCGGACACTGAAGCTTTCTTT